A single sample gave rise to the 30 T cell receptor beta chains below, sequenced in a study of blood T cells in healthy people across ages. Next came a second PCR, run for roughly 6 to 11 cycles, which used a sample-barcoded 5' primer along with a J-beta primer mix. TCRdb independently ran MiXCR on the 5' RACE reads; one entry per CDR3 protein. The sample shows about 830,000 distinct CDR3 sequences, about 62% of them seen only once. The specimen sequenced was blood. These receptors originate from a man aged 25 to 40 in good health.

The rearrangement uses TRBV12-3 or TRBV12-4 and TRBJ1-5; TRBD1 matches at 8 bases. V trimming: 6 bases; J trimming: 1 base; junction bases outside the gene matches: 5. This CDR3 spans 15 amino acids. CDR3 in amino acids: CASSRGQVSNQPQHF. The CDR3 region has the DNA TGTGCCAGCAGCCGGGGACAGGTCAGCAATCAGCCCCAGCATTTT.

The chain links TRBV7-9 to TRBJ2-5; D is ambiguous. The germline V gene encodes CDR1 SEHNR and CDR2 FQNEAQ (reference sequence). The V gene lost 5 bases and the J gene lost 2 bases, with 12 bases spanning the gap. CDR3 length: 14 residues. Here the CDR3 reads CASSLRSAQETQYF. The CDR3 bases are TGTGCCAGCAGCCTCCGGTCTGCTCAAGAGACCCAGTACTTC.

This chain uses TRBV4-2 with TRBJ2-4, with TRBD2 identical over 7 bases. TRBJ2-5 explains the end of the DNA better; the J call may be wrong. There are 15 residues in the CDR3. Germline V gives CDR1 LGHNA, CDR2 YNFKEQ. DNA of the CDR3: TGTGCCAGCAGCCAAGAGCGGGGGTGGGGTGAGACCCAGTACTTC. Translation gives CASSQERGWGETQYF.

The chain's CDR3 is CASSLSGREGYTF. CDR3 DNA: TGTGCCAGCAGCTTATCGGGCAGGGAGGGCTACACCTTC. J is TRBJ1-2 and V is TRBV7-9; the D gene is possibly TRBD1 (5 bases). The V end was cut by 2 bases, the J end by 8 bases, with 12 bases between. Germline assignment: CDR1 SEHNR and CDR2 FQNEAQ (reference sequence). The CDR3 is 13 residues long. Complete variable domain (other parts from reference TRBV7-9 and TRBJ1-2): DTGVSQNPRHKITKRGQNVTFRCDPISEHNRLYWYRQTLGQGPEFLTYFQNEAQLEKSRLLSDRFSAERPKGSFSTLEIQRTEQGDSAMYLCASSLSGREGYTFGSGTRLTVV.

The CDR3: CASSLERQGNEKLFF. The CDR3 DNA is TGTGCCAGCAGCTTAGAACGACAGGGGAATGAAAAACTGTTTTTT. The chain has TRBV11-2 and TRBJ1-4, with TRBD1 matching over 8 bases. Unmatched junction bases numbered 2, after V lost 0 bases and J lost 5 bases. The germline V gene encodes CDR1 SGHAT and CDR2 FQNNGV. The CDR3 sequence is 15 residues long.

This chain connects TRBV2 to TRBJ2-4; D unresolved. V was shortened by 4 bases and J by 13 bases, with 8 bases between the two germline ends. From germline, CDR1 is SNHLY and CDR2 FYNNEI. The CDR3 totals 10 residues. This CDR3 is CASSVVEQYF. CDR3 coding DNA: TGTGCCAGCAGTGTAGTTGAGCAGTACTTC. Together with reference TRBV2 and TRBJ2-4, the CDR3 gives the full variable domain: EPEVTQTPSHQVTQMGQEVILRCVPISNHLYFYWYRQILGQKVEFLVSFYNNEISEKSEIFDDQFSVERPDGSNFTLKIRSTKLEDSAMYFCASSVVEQYFGAGTRLSVL.

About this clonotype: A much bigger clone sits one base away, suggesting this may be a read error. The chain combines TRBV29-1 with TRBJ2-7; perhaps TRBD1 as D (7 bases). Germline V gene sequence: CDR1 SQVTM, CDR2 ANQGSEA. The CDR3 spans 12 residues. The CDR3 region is CGVSQGGYEQYF. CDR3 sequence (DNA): TGCGGCGTTTCCCAGGGGGGTTACGAGCAGTACTTC.

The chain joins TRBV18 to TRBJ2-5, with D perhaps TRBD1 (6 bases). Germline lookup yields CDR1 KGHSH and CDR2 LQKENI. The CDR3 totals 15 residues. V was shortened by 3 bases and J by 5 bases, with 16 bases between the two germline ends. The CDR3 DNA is TGTGCCAGCTCACCGCTACAGGGTGCTTTGGAGACCCAGTACTTC. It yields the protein CASSPLQGALETQYF.

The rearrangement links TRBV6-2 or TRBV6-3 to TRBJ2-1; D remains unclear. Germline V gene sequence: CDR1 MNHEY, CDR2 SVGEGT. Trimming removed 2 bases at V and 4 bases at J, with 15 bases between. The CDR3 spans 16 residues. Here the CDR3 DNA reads TGTGCCAGCAGTTACGCAAGGAGAGGTTCATACAATGAGCAGTTCTTC. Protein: CASSYARRGSYNEQFF.

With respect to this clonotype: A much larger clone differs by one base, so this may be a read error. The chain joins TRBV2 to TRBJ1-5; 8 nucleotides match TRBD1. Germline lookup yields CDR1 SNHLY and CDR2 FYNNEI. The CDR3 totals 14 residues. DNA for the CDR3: TGTGCCAGGAGTGGACAGGGACGGAATCAGCCCCAGCATTTT. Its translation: CARSGQGRNQPQHF.

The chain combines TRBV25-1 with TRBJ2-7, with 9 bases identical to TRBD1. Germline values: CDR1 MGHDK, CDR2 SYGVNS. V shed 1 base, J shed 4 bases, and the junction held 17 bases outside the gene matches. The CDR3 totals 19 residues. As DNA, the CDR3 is TGTGCCAGCAGTGAATGGAACAGGGGGCCGGAACACGTAGGTTACGAGCAGTACTTC. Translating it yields CASSEWNRGPEHVGYEQYF.

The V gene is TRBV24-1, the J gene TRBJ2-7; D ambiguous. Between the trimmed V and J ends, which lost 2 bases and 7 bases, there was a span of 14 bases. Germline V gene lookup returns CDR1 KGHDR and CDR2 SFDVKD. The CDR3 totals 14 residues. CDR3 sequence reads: CATSDSRPPGEQYF. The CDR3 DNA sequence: TGTGCCACCAGTGATTCGAGACCGCCCGGGGAGCAGTACTTC.

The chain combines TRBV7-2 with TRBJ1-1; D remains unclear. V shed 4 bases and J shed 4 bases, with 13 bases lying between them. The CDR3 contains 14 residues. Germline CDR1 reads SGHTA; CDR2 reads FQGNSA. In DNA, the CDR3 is TGTGCCAGCAGCTACTTGAAGGGAGGCACTGAAGCTTTCTTT. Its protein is CASSYLKGGTEAFF.

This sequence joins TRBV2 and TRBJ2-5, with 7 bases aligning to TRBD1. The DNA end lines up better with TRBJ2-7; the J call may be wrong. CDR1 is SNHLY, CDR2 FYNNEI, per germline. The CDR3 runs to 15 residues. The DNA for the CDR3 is TGTGCCAGCAGTGAAGAGGGACAGCAAAACTACGAGCAGTACTTC. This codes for CASSEEGQQNYEQYF.

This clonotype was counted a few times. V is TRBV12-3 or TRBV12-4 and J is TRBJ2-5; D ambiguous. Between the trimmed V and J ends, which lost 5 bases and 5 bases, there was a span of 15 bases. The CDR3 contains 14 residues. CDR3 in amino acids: CASSPHGPSETQYF. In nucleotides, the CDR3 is TGTGCCAGCAGTCCTCACGGGCCCTCGGAGACCCAGTACTTC.

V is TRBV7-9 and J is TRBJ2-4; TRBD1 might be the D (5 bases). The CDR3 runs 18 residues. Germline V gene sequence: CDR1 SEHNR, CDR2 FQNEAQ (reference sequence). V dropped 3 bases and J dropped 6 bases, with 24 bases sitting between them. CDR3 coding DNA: TGTGCCAGCAGCTTCCATAATCTCAGGGCCCACATCGGAAACATTCAGTACTTC. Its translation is CASSFHNLRAHIGNIQYF.

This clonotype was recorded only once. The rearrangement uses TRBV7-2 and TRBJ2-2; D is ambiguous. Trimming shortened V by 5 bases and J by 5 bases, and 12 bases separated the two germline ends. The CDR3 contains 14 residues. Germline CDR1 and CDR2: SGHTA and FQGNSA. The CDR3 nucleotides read TGTGCCAGCAGCCAGCGTGTGTTAACCGGGGAGCTGTTTTTT. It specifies CASSQRVLTGELFF. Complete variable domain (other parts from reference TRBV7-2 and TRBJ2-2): GAGVSQSPSNKVTEKGKDVELRCDPISGHTALYWYRQSLGQGLEFLIYFQGNSAPDKSGLPSDRFSAERTGGSVSTLTIQRTQQEDSAVYLCASSQRVLTGELFFGEGSRLTVL.

This CDR3 is CASTPGGQGKDYGYTF. CDR3 DNA sequence: TGTGCCAGCACCCCCGGGGGACAGGGGAAAGACTATGGCTACACCTTC. This rearrangement joins TRBV28 to TRBJ1-2, with TRBD1 identical over 10 bases. Germline loops: CDR1 MDHEN, CDR2 SYDVKM. The CDR3 totals 16 residues. Germline trimming cut 7 bases from V and 3 bases from J; bases unmatched to any gene: 11.

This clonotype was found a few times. In DNA form, the CDR3 reads TGTGCCAGCACCAGGGCCGTAGATACGCAGTATTTT. It codes for CASTRAVDTQYF. The rearrangement uses TRBV6-6 and TRBJ2-3, with D maybe TRBD1 (5 bases). The V gene lost 7 bases and the J gene lost 5 bases, with 10 bases spanning the gap. This CDR3 comprises 12 residues. Germline V gene sequence: CDR1 MNHNY, CDR2 SVGAGI (reference sequence).

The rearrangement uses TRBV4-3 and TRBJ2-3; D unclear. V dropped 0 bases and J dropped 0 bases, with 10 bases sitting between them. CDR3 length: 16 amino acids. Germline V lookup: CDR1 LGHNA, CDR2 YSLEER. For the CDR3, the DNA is TGCGCCAGCAGCCAAGATTGGAGCCCGAGCACAGATACGCAGTATTTT. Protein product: CASSQDWSPSTDTQYF.

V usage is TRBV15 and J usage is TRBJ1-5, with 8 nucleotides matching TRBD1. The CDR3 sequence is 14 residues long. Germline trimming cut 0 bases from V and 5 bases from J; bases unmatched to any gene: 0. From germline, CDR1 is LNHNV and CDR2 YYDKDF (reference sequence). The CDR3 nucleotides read TGTGCCACCAGCAGAGACAGGGGGCATCAGCCCCAGCATTTT. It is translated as CATSRDRGHQPQHF.

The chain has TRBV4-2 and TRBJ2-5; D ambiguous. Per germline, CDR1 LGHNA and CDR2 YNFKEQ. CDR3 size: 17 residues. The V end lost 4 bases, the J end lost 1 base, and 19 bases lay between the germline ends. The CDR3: CASSPRIIAEIQETQYF. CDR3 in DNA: TGTGCCAGCAGCCCAAGGATTATTGCGGAGATCCAAGAGACCCAGTACTTC.

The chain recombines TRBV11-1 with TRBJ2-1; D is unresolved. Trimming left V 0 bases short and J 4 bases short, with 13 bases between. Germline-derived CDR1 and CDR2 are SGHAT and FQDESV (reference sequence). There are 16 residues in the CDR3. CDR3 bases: TGTGCCAGCAGCTTAGCGGGCCCCGCCCCATACAATGAGCAGTTCTTC. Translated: CASSLAGPAPYNEQFF.

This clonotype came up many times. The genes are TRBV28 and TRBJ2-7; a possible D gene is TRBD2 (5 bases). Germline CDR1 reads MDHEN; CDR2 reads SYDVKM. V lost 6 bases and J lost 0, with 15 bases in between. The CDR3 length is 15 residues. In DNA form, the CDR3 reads TGTGCCAGCAGCCCCCCGGGATGGGGCTCCTACGAGCAGTACTTC. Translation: CASSPPGWGSYEQYF.

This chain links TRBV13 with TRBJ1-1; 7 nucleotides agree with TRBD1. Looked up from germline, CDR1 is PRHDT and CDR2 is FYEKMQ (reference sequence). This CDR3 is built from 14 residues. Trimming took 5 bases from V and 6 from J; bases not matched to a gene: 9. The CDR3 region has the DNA TGTGCCAGCAGCCGGACAGGAAAGGGGGCTGAAGCTTTCTTT. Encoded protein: CASSRTGKGAEAFF.

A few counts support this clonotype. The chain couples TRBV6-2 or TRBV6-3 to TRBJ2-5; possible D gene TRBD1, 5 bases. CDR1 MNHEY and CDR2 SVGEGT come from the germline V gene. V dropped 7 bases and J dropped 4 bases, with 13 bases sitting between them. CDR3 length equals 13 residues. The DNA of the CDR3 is TGTGCCAGCAATCAGGGTTTCGGAGAGACCCAGTACTTC. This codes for CASNQGFGETQYF.

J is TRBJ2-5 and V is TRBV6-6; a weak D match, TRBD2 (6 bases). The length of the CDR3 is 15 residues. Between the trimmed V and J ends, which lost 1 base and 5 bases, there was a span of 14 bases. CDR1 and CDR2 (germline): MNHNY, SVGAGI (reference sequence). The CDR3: CASSYLGLREETQYF. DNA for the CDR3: TGTGCCAGCAGTTACTTGGGACTTCGGGAGGAGACCCAGTACTTC.

The CDR3 DNA sequence: TGTGCCAGCAGCTTAGTGTGGGGTTATGAGCAGTTCTTC. Protein product: CASSLVWGYEQFF. The chain couples TRBV7-2 to TRBJ2-1; D call uncertain. Germline CDR1 SGHTA, CDR2 FQGNSA. This CDR3 has 13 residues. V dropped 1 base and J dropped 8 bases, with 9 bases sitting between them.

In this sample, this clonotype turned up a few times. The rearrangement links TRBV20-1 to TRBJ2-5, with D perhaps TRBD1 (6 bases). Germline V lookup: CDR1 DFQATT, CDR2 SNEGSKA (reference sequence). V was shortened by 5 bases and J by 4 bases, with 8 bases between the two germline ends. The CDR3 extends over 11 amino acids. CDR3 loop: CSAGRGETQYF. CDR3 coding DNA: TGCAGTGCTGGCAGGGGAGAGACCCAGTACTTC.

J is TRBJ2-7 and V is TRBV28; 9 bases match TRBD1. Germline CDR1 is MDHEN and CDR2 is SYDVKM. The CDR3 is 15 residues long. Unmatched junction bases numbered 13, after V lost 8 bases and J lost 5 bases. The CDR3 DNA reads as TGTGCCAGCCGCCGGGACAGGGAAAGTATCCACGAGCAGTACTTC. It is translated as CASRRDRESIHEQYF.